The present T cell receptor beta chain was sequenced within a study of T cell responses to AZD1222 COVID-19 vaccine. Repertoires were generated with immunoSEQ multiplex PCR, while TCRdb's copy carries only in-frame clones and drops some. The repertoire includes 120,000 or so clones, about 90% of them detected once, and around 6% sits in the top ten. The source was peripheral blood, collected on day 0 of AZD1222 vaccination. This TCR was recovered from an adult in good health.

CDR3 loop: CASSYGSQNTEAFF. The CDR3 DNA sequence: TGTGCCAGCAGTTATGGCAGCCAGAACACTGAAGCTTTCTTT. The chain has TRBV6-6 and TRBJ1-1, with no clear D. The CDR3 is 14 residues long. V dropped 3 bases and J dropped 1 base, with 9 bases sitting between them. CDR1 is MNHNY and CDR2 is SVGAGI in the germline V gene (reference sequence).